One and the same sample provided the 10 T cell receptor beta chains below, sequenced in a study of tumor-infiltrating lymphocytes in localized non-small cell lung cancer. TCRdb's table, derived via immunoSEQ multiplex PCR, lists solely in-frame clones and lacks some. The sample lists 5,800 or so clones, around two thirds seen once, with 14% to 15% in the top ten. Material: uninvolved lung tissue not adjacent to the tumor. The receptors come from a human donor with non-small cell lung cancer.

This CDR3 reads CASSFGQDIQYF. CDR3 DNA: TGTGCCAGCAGCTTTGGACAGGACATTCAGTACTTC. The chain combines TRBV11-3 with TRBJ2-4; 7 bases align to TRBD1. Losses at the gene ends were 3 bases for V and 8 bases for J; bases not matched to a gene: 1. The CDR3 runs to 12 residues. Germline CDR1 is SGHNT and CDR2 is YENEEA. Filled out from reference TRBV11-3 and TRBJ2-4, the complete variable domain reads EAGVVQSPRYKIIEKKQPVAFWCNPISGHNTLYWYLQNLGQGPELLIRYENEEAVDDSQLPKDRFSAERLKGVDSTLKIQPAELGDSAVYLCASSFGQDIQYFGAGTRLSVL.

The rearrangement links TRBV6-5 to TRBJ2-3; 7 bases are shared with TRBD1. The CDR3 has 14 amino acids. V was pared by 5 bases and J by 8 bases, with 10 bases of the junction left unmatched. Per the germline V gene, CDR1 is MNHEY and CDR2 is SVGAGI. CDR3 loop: CASSRAGGLGTQYF. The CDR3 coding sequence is TGTGCCAGCAGTAGGGCAGGGGGTCTAGGTACGCAGTATTTT.

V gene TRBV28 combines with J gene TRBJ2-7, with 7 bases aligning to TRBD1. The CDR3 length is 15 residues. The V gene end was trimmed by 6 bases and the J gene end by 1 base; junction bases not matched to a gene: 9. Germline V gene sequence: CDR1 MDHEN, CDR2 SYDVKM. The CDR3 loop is CASRSGQRASYEQYF. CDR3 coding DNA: TGTGCCAGCAGATCGGGACAGAGGGCATCCTACGAGCAGTACTTC.

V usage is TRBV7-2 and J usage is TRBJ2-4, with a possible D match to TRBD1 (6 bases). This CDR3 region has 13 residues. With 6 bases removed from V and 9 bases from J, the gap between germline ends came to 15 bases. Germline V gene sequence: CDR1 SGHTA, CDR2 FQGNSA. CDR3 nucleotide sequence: TGTGCCAGCAGTACAGATCAGGGGCTCATTCAGTACTTC. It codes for CASSTDQGLIQYF.

The CDR3 region is CASSPGSETRYGYTF. CDR3 DNA sequence: TGTGCCAGCAGTCCTGGGTCAGAGACCCGCTATGGCTACACCTTC. The rearrangement uses TRBV7-2 and TRBJ1-2; no clear D. There are 15 residues in the CDR3. Germline loops: CDR1 SGHTA, CDR2 FQGNSA. Trimming pared 6 bases from V and 4 bases from J, leaving 18 bases between. The full variable domain, with the rest looked up from reference TRBV7-2 and TRBJ1-2, is GAGVSQSPSNKVTEKGKDVELRCDPISGHTALYWYRQSLGQGLEFLIYFQGNSAPDKSGLPSDRFSAERTGGSVSTLTIQRTQQEDSAVYLCASSPGSETRYGYTFGSGTRLTVV.

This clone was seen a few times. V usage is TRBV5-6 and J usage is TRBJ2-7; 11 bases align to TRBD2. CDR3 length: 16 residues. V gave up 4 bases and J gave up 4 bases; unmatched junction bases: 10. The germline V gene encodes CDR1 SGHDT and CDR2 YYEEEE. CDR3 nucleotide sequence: TGTGCCAGCAGCGGGAAAATAGCGGGAGGGCCTTACGAGCAGTACTTC. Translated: CASSGKIAGGPYEQYF.

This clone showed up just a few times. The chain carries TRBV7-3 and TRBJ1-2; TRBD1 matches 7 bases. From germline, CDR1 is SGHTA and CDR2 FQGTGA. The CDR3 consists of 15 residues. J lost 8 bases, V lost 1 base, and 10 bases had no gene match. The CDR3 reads CASSLNGDRVGGYTF. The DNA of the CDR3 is TGTGCCAGCAGCTTAAACGGTGACAGGGTAGGGGGCTACACCTTC.

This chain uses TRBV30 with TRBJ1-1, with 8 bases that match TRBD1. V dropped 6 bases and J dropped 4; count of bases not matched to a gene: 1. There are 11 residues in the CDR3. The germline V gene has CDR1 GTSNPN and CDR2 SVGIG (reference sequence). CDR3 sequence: CACTGGTEAFF. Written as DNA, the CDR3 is TGTGCCTGCACAGGGGGCACTGAAGCTTTCTTT.

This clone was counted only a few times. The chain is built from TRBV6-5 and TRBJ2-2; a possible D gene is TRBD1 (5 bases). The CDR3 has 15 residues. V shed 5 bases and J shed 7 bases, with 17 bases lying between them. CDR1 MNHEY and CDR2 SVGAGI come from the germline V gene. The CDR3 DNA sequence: TGTGCCAGCAGTACCCCAGGGTCGAACTTCGGGGAGCTGTTTTTT. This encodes CASSTPGSNFGELFF.

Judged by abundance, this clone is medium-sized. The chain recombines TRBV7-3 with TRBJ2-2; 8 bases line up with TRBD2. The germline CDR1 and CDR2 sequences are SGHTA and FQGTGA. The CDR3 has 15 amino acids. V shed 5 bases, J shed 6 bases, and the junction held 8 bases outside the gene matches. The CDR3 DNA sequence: TGTGCCAGCAGCCCCGGGACTAGTCGGTCCGGGGAGCTGTTTTTT. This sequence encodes CASSPGTSRSGELFF.